This T cell receptor (beta chain) emerged from a study of blood T cells in healthy people across ages. Germline values: CDR1 SQVTM, CDR2 ANQGSEA. Trimming cost V 7 bases and J 5 bases, with 21 bases left between them. The CDR3 contains 15 residues. In terms of origin and age, donors were healthy Caucasian individuals from Russia aged about 6 to 95. Each donor had approximately 10 milliliters of peripheral blood drawn. Then a second PCR, running about 6 to 12 cycles, was carried out with a sample-barcoded 5' primer and a J-beta primer mix. A single record per CDR3 protein comes from TCRdb applying MiXCR to the 5' RACE reads. The sample shows about 670,000 distinct CDR3 sequences, 40% to 45% of them seen only once.

The TCR sequence derives from a man aged 80 or over in good health. The sample comprised blood. This chain links TRBV29-1 with TRBJ2-1; the D gene is possibly TRBD2 (6 bases). The CDR3 nucleotides are TGCAGCGGCCGGAGGGGTCCCGCACCCGACAATGAGCAGTTCTTC. Amino acids: CSGRRGPAPDNEQFF.